This T cell receptor beta chain came from a study of blood T cell repertoires in COVID-19. Turning to the study itself: Sites across the United States, Italy and Spain contributed samples from acute and convalescent COVID-19. The cDNA or gDNA used as material had been derived from T cells, B-cell-depleted T cells, or PBMCs.

Per the original data handling: Reference gene primer amplification yielded estimated nucleated cell counts. Some clones are missing from TCRdb's copy, which holds only in-frame ones; the method was immunoSEQ multiplex PCR. V, J and clone size are those of that table, while D and trimming were read from the DNA. The data contain about 300,000 clones, around 86% of them singletons. The germline V gene has CDR1 SGHNT and CDR2 YYREEE (reference sequence). This CDR3 is built from 14 residues. V lost 4 bases to trimming and J lost 3 bases, with 10 bases between them. The chain uses TRBV5-4 and TRBJ2-2; no definite D call. This TCR was sampled from a human donor in a cohort sampled during active COVID-19. The source material was peripheral blood. CDR3 DNA sequence: TGTGCCAGCAGCCCAGACTTGTACACCGGGGAGCTGTTTTTT. Translation gives CASSPDLYTGELFF.